Described below is a single T cell receptor (beta chain) sequence and its context. Its cognate antigen is unknown. Both 60 Vbeta primers and 13 Jbeta primers went into the PCR. The data were produced by immunoSEQ multiplex PCR, yet TCRdb's version contains in-frame clones alone and is incomplete. The sample lists some 150,000 clones, around 80% occurring once. Trimming took 2 bases from V and 4 from J; bases not matched to a gene: 5. The CDR3 runs to 15 residues. CDR1 is KGHSH, CDR2 LQKENI, per germline. The data belong to a study of cytomegalovirus exposure and HLA in healthy donors. Regarding the study as a whole: Most of the TCR beta V segments (in an earlier analysis) were productive either about 87% or about 30% of the time. In the analysis, some V segments, TRBV6-2 and TRBV6-3 included, were excluded as indistinguishable. The CMV antigen specificity of a few CMV-associated chains was confirmed through in vitro analysis. As a later analysis showed, a missense DCLRE1C variant was linked to trimming of TCR beta V- and J-genes.

The sample was PBMCs. The chain couples TRBV18 to TRBJ2-3, with 8 nucleotides matching TRBD2. This clonotype was sampled from a man aged 30 to 45 in good health and CMV-seropositive. The CDR3 loop is CASSPVAGGADTQYF. The CDR3 DNA reads TGTGCCAGCTCACCAGTTGCGGGGGGCGCAGATACGCAGTATTTT.